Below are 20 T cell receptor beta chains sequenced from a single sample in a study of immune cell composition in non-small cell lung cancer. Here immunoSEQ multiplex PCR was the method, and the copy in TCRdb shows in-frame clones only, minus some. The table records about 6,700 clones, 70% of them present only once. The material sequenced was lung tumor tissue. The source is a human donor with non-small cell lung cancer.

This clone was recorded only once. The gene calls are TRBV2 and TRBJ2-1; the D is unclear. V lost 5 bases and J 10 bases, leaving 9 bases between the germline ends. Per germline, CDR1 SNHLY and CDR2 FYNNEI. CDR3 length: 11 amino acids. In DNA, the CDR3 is TGTGCCAGCAGTCTGGCCGTAGAGCAGTTCTTC. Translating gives CASSLAVEQFF.

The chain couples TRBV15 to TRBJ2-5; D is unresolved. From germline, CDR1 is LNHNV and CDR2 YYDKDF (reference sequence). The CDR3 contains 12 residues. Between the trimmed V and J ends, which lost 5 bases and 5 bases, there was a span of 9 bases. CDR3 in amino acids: CATSLRMETQYF. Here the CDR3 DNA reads TGTGCCACCAGCCTACGTATGGAGACCCAGTACTTC.

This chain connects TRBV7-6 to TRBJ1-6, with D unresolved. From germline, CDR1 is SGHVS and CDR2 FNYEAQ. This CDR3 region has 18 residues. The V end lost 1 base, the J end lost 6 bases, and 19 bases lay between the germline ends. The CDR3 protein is CASSLDIPTGSLNSPLHF. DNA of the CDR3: TGTGCCAGCAGCTTAGATATCCCGACGGGGAGCCTTAATTCACCCCTCCACTTT.

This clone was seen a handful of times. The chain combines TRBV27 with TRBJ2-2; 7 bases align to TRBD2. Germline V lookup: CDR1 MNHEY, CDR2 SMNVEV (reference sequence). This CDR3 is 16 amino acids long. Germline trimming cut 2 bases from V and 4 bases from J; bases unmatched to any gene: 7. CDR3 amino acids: CASSLGGDPGTGELFF. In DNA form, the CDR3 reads TGTGCCAGCAGTTTAGGGGGGGATCCGGGCACCGGGGAGCTGTTTTTT.

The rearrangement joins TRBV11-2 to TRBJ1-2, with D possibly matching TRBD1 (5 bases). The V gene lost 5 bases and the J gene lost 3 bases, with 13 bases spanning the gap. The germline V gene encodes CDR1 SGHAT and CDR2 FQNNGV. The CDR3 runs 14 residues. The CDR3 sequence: CASSHGGSDYGYTF. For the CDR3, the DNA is TGTGCCAGCAGCCATGGGGGGAGCGACTATGGCTACACCTTC.

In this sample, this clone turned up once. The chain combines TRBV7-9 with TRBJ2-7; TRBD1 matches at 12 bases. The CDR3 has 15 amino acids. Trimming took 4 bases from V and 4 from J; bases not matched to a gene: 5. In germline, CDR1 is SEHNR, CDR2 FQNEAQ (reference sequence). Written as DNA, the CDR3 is TGTGCCAGCAGCTCAGGGACAGGGGGCTTATACGAGCAGTACTTC. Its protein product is CASSSGTGGLYEQYF.

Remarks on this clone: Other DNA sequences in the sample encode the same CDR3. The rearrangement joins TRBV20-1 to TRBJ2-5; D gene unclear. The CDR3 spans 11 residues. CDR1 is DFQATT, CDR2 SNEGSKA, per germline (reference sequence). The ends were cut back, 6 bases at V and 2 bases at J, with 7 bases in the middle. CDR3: CSARPQETQYF. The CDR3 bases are TGCAGTGCGCGTCCGCAAGAGACCCAGTACTTC.

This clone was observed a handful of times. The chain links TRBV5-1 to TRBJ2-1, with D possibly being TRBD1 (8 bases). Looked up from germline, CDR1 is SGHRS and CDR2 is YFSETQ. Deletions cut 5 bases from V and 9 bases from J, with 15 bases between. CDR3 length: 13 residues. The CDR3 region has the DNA TGCGCCAGCAGAACAGGGGGGGAGGGTGAGCAGTTCTTC. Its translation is CASRTGGEGEQFF.

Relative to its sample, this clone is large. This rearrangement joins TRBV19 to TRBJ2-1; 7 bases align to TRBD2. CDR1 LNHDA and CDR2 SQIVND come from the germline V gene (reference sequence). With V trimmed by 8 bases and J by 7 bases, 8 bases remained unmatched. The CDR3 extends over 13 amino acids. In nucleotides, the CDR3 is TGTGCCAGTCACGCGGGAGTGGTAAATGAGCAGTTCTTC. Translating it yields CASHAGVVNEQFF.

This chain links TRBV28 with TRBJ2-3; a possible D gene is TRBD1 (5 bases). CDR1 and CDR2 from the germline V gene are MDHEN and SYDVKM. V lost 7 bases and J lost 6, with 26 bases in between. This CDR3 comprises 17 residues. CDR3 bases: TGTGCCAGCACCCTGGCTGGGGCAGGGAAAGGGTCCGATACGCAGTATTTT. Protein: CASTLAGAGKGSDTQYF. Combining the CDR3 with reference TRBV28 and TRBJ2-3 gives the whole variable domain DVKVTQSSRYLVKRTGEKVFLECVQDMDHENMFWYRQDPGLGLRLIYFSYDVKMKEKGDIPEGYSVSREKKERFSLILESASTNQTSMYLCASTLAGAGKGSDTQYFGPGTRLTVL.

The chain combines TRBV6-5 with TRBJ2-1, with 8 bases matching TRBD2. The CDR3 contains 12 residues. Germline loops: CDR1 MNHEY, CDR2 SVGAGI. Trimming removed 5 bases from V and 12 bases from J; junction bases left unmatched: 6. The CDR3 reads CASSTDGGGQFF. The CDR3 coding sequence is TGTGCCAGCAGTACCGACGGGGGGGGGCAGTTCTTC.

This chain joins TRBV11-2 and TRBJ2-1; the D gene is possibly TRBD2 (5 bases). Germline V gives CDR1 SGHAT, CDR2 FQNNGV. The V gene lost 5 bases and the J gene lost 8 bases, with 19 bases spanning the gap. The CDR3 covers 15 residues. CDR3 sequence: CASSASAGQLDEQFF. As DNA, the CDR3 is TGTGCCAGCAGCGCGAGCGCGGGCCAGCTGGATGAGCAGTTCTTC. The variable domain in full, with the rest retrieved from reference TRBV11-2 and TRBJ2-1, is EAGVAQSPRYKIIEKRQSVAFWCNPISGHATLYWYQQILGQGPKLLIQFQNNGVVDDSQLPKDRFSAERLKGVDSTLKIQPAKLEDSAVYLCASSASAGQLDEQFFGPGTRLTVL.

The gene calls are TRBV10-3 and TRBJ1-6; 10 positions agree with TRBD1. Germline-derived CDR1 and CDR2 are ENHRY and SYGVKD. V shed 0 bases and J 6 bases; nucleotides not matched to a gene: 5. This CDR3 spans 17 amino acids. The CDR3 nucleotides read TGTGCCATCAGTGAGTCCACAAGGACAGGGGGTAATTCACCCCTCCACTTT. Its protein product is CAISESTRTGGNSPLHF.

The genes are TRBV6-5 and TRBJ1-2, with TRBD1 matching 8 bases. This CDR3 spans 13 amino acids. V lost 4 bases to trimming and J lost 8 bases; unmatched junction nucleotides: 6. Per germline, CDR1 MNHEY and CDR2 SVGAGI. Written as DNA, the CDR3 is TGTGCCAGCAGTTTGACAGGGGTTGGGGGCTACACCTTC. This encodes CASSLTGVGGYTF.

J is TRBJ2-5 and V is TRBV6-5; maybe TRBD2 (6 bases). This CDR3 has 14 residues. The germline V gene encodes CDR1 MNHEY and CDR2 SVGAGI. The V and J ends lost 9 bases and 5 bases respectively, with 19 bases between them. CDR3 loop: CARGRLGGGETQYF. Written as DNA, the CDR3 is TGTGCCAGGGGGAGACTGGGGGGTGGGGAGACCCAGTACTTC.

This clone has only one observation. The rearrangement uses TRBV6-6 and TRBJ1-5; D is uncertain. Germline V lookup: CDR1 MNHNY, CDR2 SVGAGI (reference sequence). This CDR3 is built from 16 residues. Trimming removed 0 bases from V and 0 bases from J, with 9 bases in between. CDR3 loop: CASSYSKEISNQPQHF. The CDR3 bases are TGTGCCAGCAGTTACTCGAAGGAGATTAGCAATCAGCCCCAGCATTTT.

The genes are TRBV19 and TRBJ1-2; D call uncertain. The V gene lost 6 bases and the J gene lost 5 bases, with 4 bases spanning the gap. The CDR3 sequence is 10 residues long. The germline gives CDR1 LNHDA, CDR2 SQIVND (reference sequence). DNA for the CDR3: TGTGCCAGTAGCGGGTATGGCTACACCTTC. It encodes CASSGYGYTF.

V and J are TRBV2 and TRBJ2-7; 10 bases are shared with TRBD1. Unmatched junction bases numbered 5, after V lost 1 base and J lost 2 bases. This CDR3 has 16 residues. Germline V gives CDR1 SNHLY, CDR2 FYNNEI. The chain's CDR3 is CASSEGIGTGAYEQYF. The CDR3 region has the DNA TGTGCCAGCAGTGAAGGAATCGGGACAGGGGCCTACGAGCAGTACTTC.

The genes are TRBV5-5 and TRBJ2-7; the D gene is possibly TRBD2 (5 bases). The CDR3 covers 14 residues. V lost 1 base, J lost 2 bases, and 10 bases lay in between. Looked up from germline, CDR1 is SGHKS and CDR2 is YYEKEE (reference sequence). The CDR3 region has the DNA TGTGCCAGCAGCTTGCGGGGATTCCCCTACGAGCAGTACTTC. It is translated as CASSLRGFPYEQYF.

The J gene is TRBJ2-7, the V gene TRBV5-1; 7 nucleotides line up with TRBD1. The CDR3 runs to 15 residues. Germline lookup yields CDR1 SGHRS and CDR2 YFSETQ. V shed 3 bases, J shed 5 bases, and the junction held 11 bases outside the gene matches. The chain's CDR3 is CASSSTSGTVHEQYF. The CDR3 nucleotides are TGCGCCAGCAGCTCAACCTCCGGGACAGTCCACGAGCAGTACTTC.